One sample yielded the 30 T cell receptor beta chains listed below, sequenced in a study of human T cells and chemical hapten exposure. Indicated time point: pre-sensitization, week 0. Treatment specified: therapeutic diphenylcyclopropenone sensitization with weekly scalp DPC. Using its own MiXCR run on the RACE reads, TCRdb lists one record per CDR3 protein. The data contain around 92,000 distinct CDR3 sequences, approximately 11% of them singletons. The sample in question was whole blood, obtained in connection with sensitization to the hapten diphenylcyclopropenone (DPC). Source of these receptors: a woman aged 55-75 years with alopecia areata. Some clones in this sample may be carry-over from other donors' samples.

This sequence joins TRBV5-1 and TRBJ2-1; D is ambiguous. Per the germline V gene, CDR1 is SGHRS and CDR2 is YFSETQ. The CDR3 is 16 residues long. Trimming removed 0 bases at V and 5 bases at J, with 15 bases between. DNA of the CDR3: TGCGCCAGCAGCTTGGAAGGGCGGATCCCTGACAATGAGCAGTTCTTC. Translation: CASSLEGRIPDNEQFF.

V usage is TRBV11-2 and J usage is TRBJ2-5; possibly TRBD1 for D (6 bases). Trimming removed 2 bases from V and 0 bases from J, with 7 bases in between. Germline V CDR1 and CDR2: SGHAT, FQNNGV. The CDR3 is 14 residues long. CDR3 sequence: CASSLNRDQETQYF. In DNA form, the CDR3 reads TGTGCCAGCAGCTTAAACAGGGACCAAGAGACCCAGTACTTC. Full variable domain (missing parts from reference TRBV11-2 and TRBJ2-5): EAGVAQSPRYKIIEKRQSVAFWCNPISGHATLYWYQQILGQGPKLLIQFQNNGVVDDSQLPKDRFSAERLKGVDSTLKIQPAKLEDSAVYLCASSLNRDQETQYFGPGTRLLVL.

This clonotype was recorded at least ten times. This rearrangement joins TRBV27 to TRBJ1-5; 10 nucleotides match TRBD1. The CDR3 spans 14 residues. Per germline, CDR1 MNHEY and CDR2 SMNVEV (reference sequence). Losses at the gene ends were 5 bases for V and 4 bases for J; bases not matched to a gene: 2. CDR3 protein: CASSKDRGNQPQHF. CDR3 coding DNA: TGTGCCAGCAGTAAGGACAGGGGGAATCAGCCCCAGCATTTT.

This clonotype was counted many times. The DNA for the CDR3 is TGCGCCAGCCGACAACAGGGGGCTTCCTACGAGCAGTACTTC. It yields the protein CASRQQGASYEQYF. J is TRBJ2-7 and V is TRBV5-1; 9 positions match TRBD1. Germline V gene data show CDR1 as SGHRS and CDR2 as YFSETQ. V lost 7 bases, J lost 1 base, and 6 bases stayed unmatched. The CDR3 is 14 residues long.

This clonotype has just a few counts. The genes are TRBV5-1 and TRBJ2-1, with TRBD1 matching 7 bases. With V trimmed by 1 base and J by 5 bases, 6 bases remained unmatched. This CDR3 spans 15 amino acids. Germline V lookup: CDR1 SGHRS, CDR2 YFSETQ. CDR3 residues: CASSLLGTEHNEQFF. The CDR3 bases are TGCGCCAGCAGCTTGCTTGGGACAGAGCACAATGAGCAGTTCTTC.

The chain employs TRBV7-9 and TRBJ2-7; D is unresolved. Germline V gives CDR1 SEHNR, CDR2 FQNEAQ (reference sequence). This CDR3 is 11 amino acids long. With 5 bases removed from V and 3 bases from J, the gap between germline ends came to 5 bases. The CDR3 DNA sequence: TGTGCCAGCAGCCACGACTACGAGCAGTACTTC. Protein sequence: CASSHDYEQYF. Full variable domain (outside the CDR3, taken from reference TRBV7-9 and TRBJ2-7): DTGVSQNPRHKITKRGQNVTFRCDPISEHNRLYWYRQTLGQGPEFLTYFQNEAQLEKSRLLSDRFSAERPKGSFSTLEIQRTEQGDSAMYLCASSHDYEQYFGPGTRLTVT.

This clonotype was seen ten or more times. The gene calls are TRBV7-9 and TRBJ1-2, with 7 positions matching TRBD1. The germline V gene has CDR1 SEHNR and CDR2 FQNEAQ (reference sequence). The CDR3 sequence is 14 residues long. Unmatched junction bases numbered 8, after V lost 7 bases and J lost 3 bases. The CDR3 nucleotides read TGTGCCAGCAACCCACCCGGGACAGACTATGGCTACACCTTC. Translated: CASNPPGTDYGYTF. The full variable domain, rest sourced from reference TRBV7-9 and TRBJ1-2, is DTGVSQNPRHKITKRGQNVTFRCDPISEHNRLYWYRQTLGQGPEFLTYFQNEAQLEKSRLLSDRFSAERPKGSFSTLEIQRTEQGDSAMYLCASNPPGTDYGYTFGSGTRLTVV.

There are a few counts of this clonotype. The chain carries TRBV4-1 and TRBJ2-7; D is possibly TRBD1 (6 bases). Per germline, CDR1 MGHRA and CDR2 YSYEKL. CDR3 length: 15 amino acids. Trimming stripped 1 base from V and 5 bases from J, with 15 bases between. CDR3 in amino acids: CASSQVGRGINEQYF. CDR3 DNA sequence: TGCGCCAGCAGCCAAGTGGGAAGGGGGATAAACGAGCAGTACTTC.

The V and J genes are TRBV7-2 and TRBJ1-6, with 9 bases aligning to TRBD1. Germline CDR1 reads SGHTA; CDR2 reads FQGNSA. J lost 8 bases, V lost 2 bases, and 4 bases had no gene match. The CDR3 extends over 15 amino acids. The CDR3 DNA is TGTGCCAGCAGCTTATTGGACAGGGGTTATTCACCCCTCCACTTT. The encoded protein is CASSLLDRGYSPLHF.

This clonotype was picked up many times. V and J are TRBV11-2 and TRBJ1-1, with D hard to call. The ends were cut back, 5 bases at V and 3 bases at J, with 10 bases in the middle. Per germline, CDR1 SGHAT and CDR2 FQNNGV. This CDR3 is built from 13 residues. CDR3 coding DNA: TGTGCCAGCAGCCGGAACATGGACACTGAAGCTTTCTTT. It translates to CASSRNMDTEAFF.

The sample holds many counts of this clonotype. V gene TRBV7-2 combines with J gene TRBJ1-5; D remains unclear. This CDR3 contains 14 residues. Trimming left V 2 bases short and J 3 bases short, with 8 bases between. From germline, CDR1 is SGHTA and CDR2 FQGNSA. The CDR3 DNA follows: TGTGCCAGCAGCTTAACCCAGTACAATCAGCCCCAGCATTTT. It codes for CASSLTQYNQPQHF.

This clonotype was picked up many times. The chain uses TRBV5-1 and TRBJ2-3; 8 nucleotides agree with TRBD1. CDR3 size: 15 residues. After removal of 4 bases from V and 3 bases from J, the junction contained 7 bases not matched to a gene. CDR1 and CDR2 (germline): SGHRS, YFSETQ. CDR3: CASSPPTGETDTQYF. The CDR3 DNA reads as TGCGCCAGCAGCCCTCCGACAGGGGAAACAGATACGCAGTATTTT.

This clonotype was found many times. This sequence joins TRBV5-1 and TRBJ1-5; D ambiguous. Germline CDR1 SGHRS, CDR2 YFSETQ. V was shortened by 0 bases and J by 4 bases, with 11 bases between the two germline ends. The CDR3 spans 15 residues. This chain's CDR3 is CASSLAGRTNQPQHF. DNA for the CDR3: TGCGCCAGCAGCTTGGCCGGCAGAACAAATCAGCCCCAGCATTTT.

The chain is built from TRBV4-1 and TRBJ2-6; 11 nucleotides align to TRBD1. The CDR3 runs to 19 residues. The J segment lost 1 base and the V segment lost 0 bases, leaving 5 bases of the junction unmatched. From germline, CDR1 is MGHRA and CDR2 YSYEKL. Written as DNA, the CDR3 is TGCGCCAGCAGCCAAGATTGTGGGGACAGGGGGTCTGGGGCCAACGTCCTGACTTTC. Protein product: CASSQDCGDRGSGANVLTF.

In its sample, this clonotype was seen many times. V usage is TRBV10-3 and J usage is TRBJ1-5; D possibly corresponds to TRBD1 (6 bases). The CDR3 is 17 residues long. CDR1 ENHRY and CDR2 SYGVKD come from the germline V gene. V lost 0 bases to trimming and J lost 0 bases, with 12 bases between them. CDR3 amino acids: CAISESRTANSNQPQHF. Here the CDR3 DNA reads TGTGCCATCAGTGAGTCCCGGACAGCAAATAGCAATCAGCCCCAGCATTTT.

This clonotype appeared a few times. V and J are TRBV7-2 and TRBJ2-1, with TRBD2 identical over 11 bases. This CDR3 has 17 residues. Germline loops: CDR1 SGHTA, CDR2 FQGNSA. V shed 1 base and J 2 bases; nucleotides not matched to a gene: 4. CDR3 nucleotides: TGTGCCAGCAGCTTAGTGGTAGCGGGGGGGCCCTACAATGAGCAGTTCTTC. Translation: CASSLVVAGGPYNEQFF.

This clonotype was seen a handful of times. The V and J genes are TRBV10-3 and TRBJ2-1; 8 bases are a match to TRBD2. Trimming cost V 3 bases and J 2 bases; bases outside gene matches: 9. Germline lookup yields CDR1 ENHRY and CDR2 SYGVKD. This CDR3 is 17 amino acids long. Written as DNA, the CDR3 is TGTGCCATCAGTGATTCGAAGCCGGGACTAGCCTACAATGAGCAGTTCTTC. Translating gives CAISDSKPGLAYNEQFF.

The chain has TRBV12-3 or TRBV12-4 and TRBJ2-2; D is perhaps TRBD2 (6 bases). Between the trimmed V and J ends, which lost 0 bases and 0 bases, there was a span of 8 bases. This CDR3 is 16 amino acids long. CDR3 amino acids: CASSLAPSANTGELFF. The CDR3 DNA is TGTGCCAGCAGTTTAGCTCCTAGCGCGAACACCGGGGAGCTGTTTTTT.

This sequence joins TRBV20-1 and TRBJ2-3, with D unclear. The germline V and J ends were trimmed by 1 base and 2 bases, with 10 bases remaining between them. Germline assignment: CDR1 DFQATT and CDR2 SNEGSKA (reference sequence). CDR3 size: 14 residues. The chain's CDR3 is CSARVQQLTDTQYF. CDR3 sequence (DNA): TGCAGTGCTAGAGTACAACAGCTCACAGATACGCAGTATTTT.

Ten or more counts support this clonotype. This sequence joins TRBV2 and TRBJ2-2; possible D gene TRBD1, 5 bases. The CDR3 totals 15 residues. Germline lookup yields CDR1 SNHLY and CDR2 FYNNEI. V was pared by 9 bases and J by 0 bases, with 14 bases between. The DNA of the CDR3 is TGTGCCAGTAAGCTCAGGGCCGCGAACACCGGGGAGCTGTTTTTT. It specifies CASKLRAANTGELFF.

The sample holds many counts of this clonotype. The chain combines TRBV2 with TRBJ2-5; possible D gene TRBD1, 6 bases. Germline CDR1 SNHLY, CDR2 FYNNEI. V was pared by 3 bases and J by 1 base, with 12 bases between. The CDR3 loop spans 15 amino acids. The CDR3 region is CASSELVRGQETQYF. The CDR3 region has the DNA TGTGCCAGCAGTGAGTTGGTCAGGGGCCAAGAGACCCAGTACTTC.

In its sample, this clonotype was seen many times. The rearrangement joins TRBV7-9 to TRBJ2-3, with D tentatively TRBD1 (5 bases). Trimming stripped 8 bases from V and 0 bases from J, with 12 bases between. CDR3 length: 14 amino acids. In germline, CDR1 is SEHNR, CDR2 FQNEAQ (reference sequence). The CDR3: CASHRSLSTDTQYF. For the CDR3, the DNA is TGTGCCAGCCACAGGAGTCTTAGCACAGATACGCAGTATTTT.

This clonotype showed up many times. CDR3 coding DNA: TGTGCCACCAGTGATGCCGGGACAGGGGAAGGTGAGCAGTTCTTC. Protein product: CATSDAGTGEGEQFF. The chain uses TRBV24-1 and TRBJ2-1; 10 nucleotides align to TRBD1. The V gene's germline CDR1 is KGHDR and CDR2 SFDVKD. J gave up 9 bases and V 3 bases, and 7 bases lay outside the gene matches. The CDR3 consists of 15 residues.

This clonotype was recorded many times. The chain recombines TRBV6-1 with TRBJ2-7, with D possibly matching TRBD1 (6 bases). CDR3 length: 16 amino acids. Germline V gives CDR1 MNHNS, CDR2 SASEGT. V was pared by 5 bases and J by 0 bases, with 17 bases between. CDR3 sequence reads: CASSPRQVSFSYEQYF. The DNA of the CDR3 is TGTGCCAGCAGTCCCAGACAGGTTTCCTTCTCCTACGAGCAGTACTTC.

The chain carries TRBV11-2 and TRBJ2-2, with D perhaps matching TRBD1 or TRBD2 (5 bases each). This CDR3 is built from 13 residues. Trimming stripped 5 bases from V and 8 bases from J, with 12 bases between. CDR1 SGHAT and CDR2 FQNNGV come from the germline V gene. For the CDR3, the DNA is TGTGCCAGCAGCAGGGACGACTGGGGGGAGCTGTTTTTT. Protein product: CASSRDDWGELFF.

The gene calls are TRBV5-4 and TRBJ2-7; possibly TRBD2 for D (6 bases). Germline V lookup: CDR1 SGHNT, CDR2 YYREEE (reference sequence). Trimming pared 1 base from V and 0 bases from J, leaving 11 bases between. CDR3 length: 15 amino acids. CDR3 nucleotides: TGTGCCAGCAGCTTGTTAGCGGTGAGCTCCTACGAGCAGTACTTC. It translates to CASSLLAVSSYEQYF.

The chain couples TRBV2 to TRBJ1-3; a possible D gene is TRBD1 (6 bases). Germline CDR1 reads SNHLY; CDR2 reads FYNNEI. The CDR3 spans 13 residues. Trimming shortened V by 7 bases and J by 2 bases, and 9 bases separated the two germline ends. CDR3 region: CASKTGPGNTIYF. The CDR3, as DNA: TGTGCCAGCAAAACAGGGCCTGGAAACACCATATATTTT. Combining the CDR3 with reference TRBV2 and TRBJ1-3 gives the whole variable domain EPEVTQTPSHQVTQMGQEVILRCVPISNHLYFYWYRQILGQKVEFLVSFYNNEISEKSEIFDDQFSVERPDGSNFTLKIRSTKLEDSAMYFCASKTGPGNTIYFGEGSWLTVV.

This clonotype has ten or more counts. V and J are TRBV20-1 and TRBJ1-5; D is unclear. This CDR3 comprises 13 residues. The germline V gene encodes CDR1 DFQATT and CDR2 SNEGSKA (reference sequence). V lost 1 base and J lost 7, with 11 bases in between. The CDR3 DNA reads TGCAGTGCTAGAGCGGGCGGAGGGCAGCCCCAGCATTTT. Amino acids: CSARAGGGQPQHF.

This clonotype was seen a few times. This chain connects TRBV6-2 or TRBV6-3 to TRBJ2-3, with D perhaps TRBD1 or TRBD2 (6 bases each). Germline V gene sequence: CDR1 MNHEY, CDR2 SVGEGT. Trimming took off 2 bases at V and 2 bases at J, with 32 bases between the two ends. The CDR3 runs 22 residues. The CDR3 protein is CASSYQSSGATTRNLNTDTQYF. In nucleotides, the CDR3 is TGTGCCAGCAGTTACCAGTCTTCGGGGGCTACGACTCGAAATCTAAACACAGATACGCAGTATTTT.

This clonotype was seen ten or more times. The CDR3 is CSARPPDSGPFF. CDR3 in DNA: TGCAGTGCTAGACCGCCTGACTCGGGCCCTTTCTTT. The rearrangement links TRBV20-1 to TRBJ1-1; D is unclear. The ends were cut back, 2 bases at V and 12 bases at J, with 16 bases in the middle. The CDR3 is 12 amino acids. Germline V gives CDR1 DFQATT, CDR2 SNEGSKA (reference sequence).